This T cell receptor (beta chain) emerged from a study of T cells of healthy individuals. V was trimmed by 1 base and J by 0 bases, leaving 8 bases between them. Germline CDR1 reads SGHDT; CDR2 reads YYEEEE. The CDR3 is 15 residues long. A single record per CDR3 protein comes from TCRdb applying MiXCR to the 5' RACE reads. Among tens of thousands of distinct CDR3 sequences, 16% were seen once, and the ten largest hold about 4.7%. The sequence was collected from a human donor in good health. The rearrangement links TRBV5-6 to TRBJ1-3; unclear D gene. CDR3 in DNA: TGTGCCAGCAGCTTGACAGCCAACTCTGGAAACACCATATATTTT. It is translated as CASSLTANSGNTIYF.